This TCR beta chain was captured in a study of blood T cell repertoires in COVID-19. Per the authors' pipeline: From reference gene primer amplification, estimates of nucleated cell counts were derived. The method was immunoSEQ multiplex PCR; TCRdb's version includes in-frame clones alone and lacks a portion of them. That table gives V, J and clone size, and the DNA gave D and trimming. The sample records approximately 390,000 clones, almost 90% being singletons. The CDR3 runs 13 residues. Germline values: CDR1 SGHAT, CDR2 FQNNGV. Trimming left V 6 bases short and J 4 bases short, with 12 bases between.

This receptor was identified in a man younger than 35 with active or convalescent COVID-19. The sequencing input was peripheral blood. The V and J genes are TRBV11-2 and TRBJ2-5; D is uncertain. Here the CDR3 reads CASRPLVTETQYF. CDR3 nucleotides: TGTGCCAGCAGACCACTGGTTACAGAGACCCAGTACTTC.